This is a list of T cell receptor beta chains from one sample in a study of beta chain features in type 1 diabetes. Assay used: immunoSEQ multiplex PCR; TCRdb lists only in-frame clones, some missing. The sample consists of about 110,000 clones, 30% to 50% of them appearing once. Sample: stem cell memory CD4+ T cells from blood. Receptor source: a young woman in good health. Each CDR3 is given with its conserved first and last residue. D genes are given only for firm matches. Clone size is not always given. Where it is, it says once, few, many or a class for expanded clones.

CDR3nt	CDR3aa	v_gene	d_gene	j_gene	abundance
TGTGCCAGCAGTTATTCTCCGGGACTAGCGGCCGAGCAGTACTTC	CASSYSPGLAAEQYF	TRBV6-6	TRBD2	TRBJ2-7	few
TGTGCCAGCAGTTTATATCGACAGAGCTCCTACAATGAGCAGTTCTTC	CASSLYRQSSYNEQFF	TRBV28	.	TRBJ2-1	.
TGTGCCAGTAGTATAGAAAGGCTGTGGACACGTCTCAATGAGCAGTTCTTC	CASSIERLWTRLNEQFF	TRBV19	.	TRBJ2-1	.
TGTGCCAGCAGATGGACAGGCTACAATGAGCAGTTCTTC	CASRWTGYNEQFF	TRBV28	TRBD1	TRBJ2-1	few
TGTGCCAGCAGCTTCGTTAATACCGGGACAGGCGATGGCTACACCTTC	CASSFVNTGTGDGYTF	TRBV7-2	TRBD1	TRBJ1-2	.
TGTGCCACCAGCAGACCACCCGGGAGAGGGGCGAACACTGAAGCTTTCTTT	CATSRPPGRGANTEAFF	TRBV15	.	TRBJ1-1	.
TGTGCCAGCAGTTTAAGAGCGGGTCGGTCCTACGAGCAGTACTTC	CASSLRAGRSYEQYF	TRBV28	.	TRBJ2-7	.
TGTGCCAGCAGCTTGGGTTGGCGCACAGATACGCAGTATTTT	CASSLGWRTDTQYF	TRBV5-4	.	TRBJ2-3	few
TGTGCCAGCAGCTCCCTTATTCTAGCGGGCACCTACAATGAGCAGTTCTTC	CASSSLILAGTYNEQFF	TRBV7-9	TRBD2	TRBJ2-1	.
TGTGCCAGCCAGGGGGCGGGACAGTTGGACGGGGAGCTGTTTTTT	CASQGAGQLDGELFF	TRBV28	TRBD1	TRBJ2-2	few
TGTGCCACCAGCAGATTAAACAGGGGAGCATTCTACGAGCAGTACTTC	CATSRLNRGAFYEQYF	TRBV15	TRBD1	TRBJ2-7	few
TGTGCCAGTAGTGGGACAGGGGGCGATCAGCCCCAGCATTTT	CASSGTGGDQPQHF	TRBV19	TRBD1	TRBJ1-5	.
TGTGCCAGCAGCTCTGGACAGGATCCGTTAGAGACCCAGTACTTC	CASSSGQDPLETQYF	TRBV5-4	TRBD1	TRBJ2-5	.
TGTGCCTGGAGTTCCGGGACAGGGGTCTACGAGCAGTACTTC	CAWSSGTGVYEQYF	TRBV30	TRBD1	TRBJ2-7	few
TGTGCCAGCTCACCGGTGGCAGGGGTCACCTACGAGCAGTACTTC	CASSPVAGVTYEQYF	TRBV18	.	TRBJ2-7	.
TGTGCCAGCAGCTTAGCTCGGGACAGCTATGGCTACACCTTC	CASSLARDSYGYTF	TRBV7-9	TRBD1	TRBJ1-2	.
TGTGCCAGCAGTTCGGGACAGCCAGCGGTCACCTTC	CASSSGQPAVTF	TRBV28	TRBD1	TRBJ1-2	.
TGCGCCAGCAGATCAGGGGTCTCCTACGAGCAGTACTTC	CASRSGVSYEQYF	TRBV5-1	.	TRBJ2-7	.
TGTGCCAGCAGCGTAATCCCGGTCGGGGAGCTGTTTTTT	CASSVIPVGELFF	TRBV9	.	TRBJ2-2	few
TGTGCCAGTAGACCGGACAGGGCATATCAGCCCCAGCATTTT	CASRPDRAYQPQHF	TRBV19	TRBD1	TRBJ1-5	few
TGTGCCAGCAGCCGAGGAGCGGGAGTTTACACCGGGGAGCTGTTTTTT	CASSRGAGVYTGELFF	TRBV9	TRBD2	TRBJ2-2	few
TGTGCCATCTCTCGGACAGGGGGCGCCGGGCTCACAGATACGCAGTATTTT	CAISRTGGAGLTDTQYF	TRBV10-3	TRBD1	TRBJ2-3	.
TGTGCCAGCAGCGCGTCGGGAGGGTCCACCGGGGAGCTGTTTTTT	CASSASGGSTGELFF	TRBV11-2	TRBD2	TRBJ2-2	.
TGTGCCAGCTCACCGCGGACAGGGTCGGACACCGAGCAGTACTTC	CASSPRTGSDTEQYF	TRBV18	TRBD1	TRBJ2-7	few
TGTGCCAGCAGTGTGACCGGGACAGGGGGCTGGGGTTACTATGGCTACACCTTC	CASSVTGTGGWGYYGYTF	TRBV7-9	TRBD1	TRBJ1-2	.
TGTGCCAGCAGCATTGCTAGCGGGAGGGCCGGAGATACGCAGTATTTT	CASSIASGRAGDTQYF	TRBV7-2	TRBD2	TRBJ2-3	few
TGTGCCAGCTCACCCAGACAGGTGGGACGCTACACCTTC	CASSPRQVGRYTF	TRBV18	.	TRBJ1-2	few
TGTGCCAGCAGCCTTACGGTGAGAGAAAAACTGTTTTTT	CASSLTVREKLFF	TRBV5-4	.	TRBJ1-4	.
TGTGCCAGCAGCTTAGGACTAGCGAGGGGCTCCTACAATGAGCAGTTCTTC	CASSLGLARGSYNEQFF	TRBV5-6	TRBD2	TRBJ2-1	few
TGTGCCTGGTCCAGGGGTAGGACAGAAGGAGGCTACACCTTC	CAWSRGRTEGGYTF	TRBV30	.	TRBJ1-2	.
TGTGCCAGCAGTCGGACAGGGGGCAGGACCGGGGAGCTGTTTTTT	CASSRTGGRTGELFF	TRBV28	TRBD1	TRBJ2-2	few
TGCGCCAGCAGCCATTACGGGACTCTTTCCTCCTACGAGCAGTACTTC	CASSHYGTLSSYEQYF	TRBV4-3	.	TRBJ2-7	few
TGTGCCAGCAGCTCGTATCGACAGAGCAATCAGCCCCAGCATTTT	CASSSYRQSNQPQHF	TRBV5-6	.	TRBJ1-5	.
TGTGCCAGTAGTATATCCGCTAGCGGGAGCCGATACGAGCAGTACTTC	CASSISASGSRYEQYF	TRBV19	TRBD2	TRBJ2-7	.
TGTGCCTGGACTCCTCAGGGGGTTTCCTATGGCTACACCTTC	CAWTPQGVSYGYTF	TRBV30	TRBD1	TRBJ1-2	.
TGTGCCAGTAGTCCTGGGACTGTTAGCAATCAGCCCCAGCATTTT	CASSPGTVSNQPQHF	TRBV19	.	TRBJ1-5	few
TGTGCCAGCAGCTTAGGCGGGTTCTCCTACAATGAGCAGTTCTTC	CASSLGGFSYNEQFF	TRBV11-2	.	TRBJ2-1	.
TGTGCCAGCAGTTCCCAACAAGGCGGGAGACCCCACGAGCAGTACTTC	CASSSQQGGRPHEQYF	TRBV6-5	TRBD2	TRBJ2-7	.
TGTGCCTGGAGTGTAAAGTCGGGAGGAACCCACAATGAGCAGTTCTTC	CAWSVKSGGTHNEQFF	TRBV30	TRBD2	TRBJ2-1	few
TGCAGCGTCGTACGGGGGGGCAACGAGCAGTACTTC	CSVVRGGNEQYF	TRBV29-1	TRBD2	TRBJ2-7	few
TGTGCCAGCTCCCCTCGGGGCGGGAGCCCCTACGAGCAGTACTTC	CASSPRGGSPYEQYF	TRBV18	TRBD2	TRBJ2-7	.
TGTGCCGTTACTGACAGCCCGAACACTGAAGCTTTCTTT	CAVTDSPNTEAFF	TRBV10-3	.	TRBJ1-1	.
TGTGCCAGCAGTTTGTTACTAGATCGGTCCTACGAGCAGTACTTC	CASSLLLDRSYEQYF	TRBV28	.	TRBJ2-7	.
TGCAGTGCTCTGTCCTACAATGAGCAGTTCTTC	CSALSYNEQFF	TRBV20-1	.	TRBJ2-1	.
TGTGCCAGCAGGCCCGGGACAGCGGGCTACACCTTC	CASRPGTAGYTF	TRBV28	TRBD1	TRBJ1-2	many
TGTGCCAGCAGCTTAAGGCTAGCGGGACTGGGATACTCCTACGAGCAGTACTTC	CASSLRLAGLGYSYEQYF	TRBV7-2	TRBD2	TRBJ2-7	few
TGTGCCAGCTATAGGACAGGGGTGCTAGGCTATGGCTACACCTTC	CASYRTGVLGYGYTF	TRBV2	TRBD1	TRBJ1-2	once
TGTGCCAGCAGCCGACGCTACCTTGGGCGGGGAAACATTCAGTACTTC	CASSRRYLGRGNIQYF	TRBV7-9	.	TRBJ2-4	.
TGCGCCAGCAGCTGGATCTCAGGCAACAGTGGCTACACCTTC	CASSWISGNSGYTF	TRBV5-1	.	TRBJ1-2	few
TGTGCCAGCAGCCCGGGACTAGCGGAACGGCAGTATTTT	CASSPGLAERQYF	TRBV7-8	TRBD2	TRBJ2-3	.
TGTGCCAGCAGCTTACTAGCAGGCCCTTACGAGCAGTACTTC	CASSLLAGPYEQYF	TRBV7-9	.	TRBJ2-7	.
TGTGCCAGCAGCCCGCAAAAGGTTGGGACCGGGAGCTCCTACGAGCAGTACTTC	CASSPQKVGTGSSYEQYF	TRBV9	.	TRBJ2-7	.
TGTGCCAGCAGCTACCGGACAGGGGGAAGGACTGAAGCTTTCTTT	CASSYRTGGRTEAFF	TRBV14	TRBD1	TRBJ1-1	.